These 23 T cell receptor beta chains were sequenced from one sample in a study of blood T cell repertoires in COVID-19 (dated by TCRdb to about 2020). The method behind the library was the immunoSEQ multiplex PCR assay. TCRdb took this table from immuneACCESS and kept in-frame rearrangements with V and J called. Such tables lack part of the clones; where checked against another copy, unresolved V genes explain under half of the gap, and the rest is unexplained. For this sample there are roughly 62,000 clones; about 80% appear just once. The ten most abundant clones make up 3.5% of the sample. Material: peripheral blood. All receptors derive from a man aged 55 to 70 with acute or convalescent COVID-19.

The chain links TRBV6-6 to TRBJ1-5; D call uncertain. The germline V gene encodes CDR1 MNHNY and CDR2 SVGAGI (reference sequence). V was clipped by 4 bases and J by 2 bases, with 9 bases between them. This CDR3 contains 14 residues. As DNA, the CDR3 is TGTGCCAGCAGTTCGATCGGGGGCAATCAGCCCCAGCATTTT. Protein product: CASSSIGGNQPQHF.

V and J are TRBV9 and TRBJ2-5, with 7 bases matching TRBD2. The CDR3 consists of 15 residues. J gave up 3 bases and V 0 bases, and 5 bases lay outside the gene matches. Germline CDR1 reads SGDLS; CDR2 reads YYNGEE. In DNA, the CDR3 is TGTGCCAGCAGCGTAGGTCCTAGCGGTAAAGAGACCCAGTACTTC. Protein: CASSVGPSGKETQYF.

The V call is TRBV6-1, the J call TRBJ1-6; possible D gene TRBD1, 6 bases. The germline V and J ends were trimmed by 3 bases and 7 bases, with 13 bases remaining between them. CDR1 and CDR2 (germline): MNHNS, SASEGT. This CDR3 is built from 15 residues. The CDR3 reads CASSEITGWNSPLHF. Written as DNA, the CDR3 is TGTGCCAGCAGTGAGATCACAGGGTGGAATTCACCCCTCCACTTT.

The chain joins TRBV6-2 or TRBV6-3 to TRBJ2-7; TRBD1 agrees at 9 bases. Looked up from germline, CDR1 is MNHEY and CDR2 is SVGEGT. With V trimmed by 2 bases and J by 2 bases, 7 bases remained unmatched. CDR3 size: 16 residues. CDR3 bases: TGTGCCAGCAGTTACCCAGACAGGGGGTTAGCCTACGAGCAGTACTTC. It encodes CASSYPDRGLAYEQYF.

V usage is TRBV5-6 and J usage is TRBJ1-6; 10 bases align to TRBD1. Trimming took 3 bases from V and 10 from J; bases not matched to a gene: 4. Germline V lookup: CDR1 SGHDT, CDR2 YYEEEE. The CDR3 totals 14 residues. The CDR3 sequence: CASSWGTGESPLHF. CDR3 in DNA: TGTGCCAGCAGCTGGGGGACAGGGGAATCACCCCTCCACTTT.

The rearrangement uses TRBV7-2 and TRBJ2-1; possible D gene TRBD2, 7 bases. CDR1 and CDR2 from the germline V gene are SGHTA and FQGNSA. The CDR3 is made up of 17 amino acids. Trimming stripped 5 bases from V and 0 bases from J, with 17 bases between. The CDR3 loop reads CASSPMGGLSSYNEQFF. The CDR3 DNA reads as TGTGCCAGCAGCCCCATGGGGGGGCTAAGCTCCTACAATGAGCAGTTCTTC.

The CDR3 here is CASSWTGVDEQFF. CDR3 DNA: TGTGCCAGCAGCTGGACAGGGGTCGATGAGCAGTTCTTC. The chain joins TRBV7-9 to TRBJ2-1; 9 bases align to TRBD1. The CDR3 length is 13 residues. Germline CDR1 reads SEHNR; CDR2 reads FQNEAQ (reference sequence). With 4 bases clipped from V and 8 bases from J, the junction kept 3 bases outside the gene matches.

The genes are TRBV18 and TRBJ2-1, with D maybe TRBD1 (6 bases). The CDR3 is 15 residues long. CDR1 KGHSH and CDR2 LQKENI come from the germline V gene. The V end lost 2 bases, the J end lost 1 base, and 9 bases lay between the germline ends. For the CDR3, the DNA is TGTGCCAGCTCACCAGAACAGGGATCCTACAATGAGCAGTTCTTC. Its translation: CASSPEQGSYNEQFF. The full variable domain, rest sourced from reference TRBV18 and TRBJ2-1, is NAGVMQNPRHLVRRRGQEARLRCSPMKGHSHVYWYRQLPEEGLKFMVYLQKENIIDESGMPKERFSAEFPKEGPSILRIQQVVRGDSAAYFCASSPEQGSYNEQFFGPGTRLTVL.

This chain joins TRBV28 and TRBJ2-1; 10 bases align to TRBD1. This CDR3 has 15 residues. Germline CDR1 and CDR2: MDHEN and SYDVKM. The V gene end was trimmed by 2 bases and the J gene end by 2 bases; junction bases not matched to a gene: 0. The DNA of the CDR3 is TGTGCCAGCAGTTTAGGGACAGGGGCCTACAATGAGCAGTTCTTC. Translation gives CASSLGTGAYNEQFF.

V and J are TRBV5-6 and TRBJ2-7; 10 positions match TRBD1. Germline trimming cut 0 bases from V and 4 bases from J; bases unmatched to any gene: 4. This CDR3 spans 15 amino acids. CDR1 SGHDT and CDR2 YYEEEE come from the germline V gene. CDR3: CASSLGRGQGYEQYF. The CDR3 DNA reads TGTGCCAGCAGCTTGGGTCGGGGACAGGGGTACGAGCAGTACTTC.

This clone was observed a few times. CDR3 loop: CASSPRGVLNTEAFF. The CDR3 DNA reads TGTGCCAGCAGCCCCCGCGGGGTGCTGAACACTGAAGCTTTCTTT. The chain joins TRBV7-8 to TRBJ1-1; D gene ambiguous. V was cut by 5 bases and J by 0 bases, with 13 bases left in between. This CDR3 has 15 amino acids. Germline CDR1 SGHVS, CDR2 FQNEAQ.

This chain uses TRBV3-1 (or the pseudogene TRBV3-2) with TRBJ2-2; 8 bases line up with TRBD1. V trimming: 4 bases; J trimming: 4 bases; junction bases outside the gene matches: 5. Germline CDR1 and CDR2: LGHDT and YNNKEL (reference sequence). The CDR3 covers 15 residues. This chain's CDR3 is CASSPQGVGTGELFF. The CDR3 DNA reads TGTGCCAGCAGCCCACAGGGGGTGGGCACCGGGGAGCTGTTTTTT.

This clone was found once. The chain is built from TRBV5-6 and TRBJ2-5; maybe TRBD1 (6 bases). Per the germline V gene, CDR1 is SGHDT and CDR2 is YYEEEE. The CDR3 covers 13 residues. The ends were cut back, 2 bases at V and 4 bases at J, with 9 bases in the middle. As DNA, the CDR3 is TGTGCCAGCAGCTTAGGGACATCAGAGACCCAGTACTTC. It translates to CASSLGTSETQYF.

Here the CDR3 reads CASRQDSNQPQHF. The CDR3 nucleotides read TGTGCCAGTAGACAGGATAGCAATCAGCCCCAGCATTTT. The rearrangement links TRBV2 to TRBJ1-5; maybe TRBD1 (6 bases). CDR1 is SNHLY and CDR2 is FYNNEI in the germline V gene. This CDR3 spans 13 amino acids. V lost 9 bases to trimming and J lost 0 bases, with 9 bases between them.

The chain employs TRBV4-1 and TRBJ1-6; 7 bases are a match to TRBD1. V lost 1 base, J lost 8 bases, and 8 bases stayed unmatched. Looked up from germline, CDR1 is MGHRA and CDR2 is YSYEKL. The CDR3 contains 16 residues. The CDR3 nucleotides are TGCGCCAGCAGCCAAGGGGCAGGGGGAGAGGATTCACCCCTCCACTTT. This translates into CASSQGAGGEDSPLHF.

CDR3 nucleotide sequence: TGTGCCAGCAGCTCTACTCCCAATTCACCCCTCCACTTT. Translating it yields CASSSTPNSPLHF. This chain links TRBV27 with TRBJ1-6; D remains unclear. The CDR3 extends over 13 amino acids. Germline assignment: CDR1 MNHEY and CDR2 SMNVEV (reference sequence). The V gene lost 6 bases and the J gene lost 7 bases, with 10 bases spanning the gap.

The rearrangement uses TRBV19 and TRBJ2-2; the D is unclear. The CDR3 loop spans 14 amino acids. Trimming removed 6 bases at V and 3 bases at J, with 11 bases between. The germline CDR1 and CDR2 sequences are LNHDA and SQIVND (reference sequence). The DNA for the CDR3 is TGTGCCAGTAGGTTAGACTTTCACACCGGGGAGCTGTTTTTT. This encodes CASRLDFHTGELFF.

This sequence joins TRBV29-1 and TRBJ1-1; D is unresolved. Looked up from germline, CDR1 is SQVTM and CDR2 is ANQGSEA. CDR3 length: 12 residues. Trimming removed 6 bases from V and 0 bases from J, with 8 bases in between. The CDR3 nucleotides read TGCAGCGTAGACACCTTGAACACTGAAGCTTTCTTT. This translates into CSVDTLNTEAFF.

The rearrangement links TRBV12-3 or TRBV12-4 to TRBJ1-1; no definite D call. The CDR3 has 12 residues. V lost 6 bases to trimming and J lost 6 bases, with 11 bases between them. As DNA, the CDR3 is TGTGCCAGCAGCTTTAACGTAGCTGAAGCTTTCTTT. The encoded protein is CASSFNVAEAFF.

This clone was counted only a few times. V gene TRBV9 combines with J gene TRBJ1-3; D uncertain. The CDR3 loop spans 13 amino acids. V lost 7 bases and J lost 2, with 10 bases in between. CDR1 and CDR2 (germline): SGDLS, YYNGEE. Written as DNA, the CDR3 is TGTGCCAGCTCGGAGGGAACTGGAAACACCATATATTTT. It yields the protein CASSEGTGNTIYF.

The genes are TRBV6-5 and TRBJ2-7, with TRBD1 matching over 9 bases. Trimming removed 0 bases from V and 2 bases from J; junction bases left unmatched: 2. The CDR3 extends over 15 amino acids. The germline CDR1 and CDR2 sequences are MNHEY and SVGAGI. CDR3 sequence reads: CASSYSGTGPYEQYF. CDR3 DNA sequence: TGTGCCAGCAGTTACTCGGGGACAGGGCCCTACGAGCAGTACTTC.

The V gene is TRBV5-1, the J gene TRBJ1-2; D is uncertain. V shed 0 bases and J shed 5 bases, with 5 bases lying between them. CDR1 and CDR2 from the germline V gene are SGHRS and YFSETQ. The CDR3 consists of 12 residues. DNA of the CDR3: TGCGCCAGCAGCTTGGAATCTTATGGCTACACCTTC. Its protein is CASSLESYGYTF. Complete variable domain (other parts from reference TRBV5-1 and TRBJ1-2): KAGVTQTPRYLIKTRGQQVTLSCSPISGHRSVSWYQQTPGQGLQFLFEYFSETQRNKGNFPGRFSGRQFSNSRSEMNVSTLELGDSALYLCASSLESYGYTFGSGTRLTVV.

The V and J genes are TRBV2 and TRBJ2-3; TRBD1 is a possible D gene (6 bases). The CDR3 length is 17 residues. Trimming cost V 6 bases and J 3 bases, with 22 bases left between them. Germline loops: CDR1 SNHLY, CDR2 FYNNEI. The DNA of the CDR3 is TGTGCCAGCAGAAAAAAGGCCTTCGAGGGGGTGACAGATACGCAGTATTTT. The encoded protein is CASRKKAFEGVTDTQYF.